The T cell receptor beta chain under discussion was sequenced for a study of blood T cell repertoires in COVID-19. The assay was immunoSEQ multiplex PCR, and TCRdb's table has in-frame clones only and misses some. The sample has a few hundred thousand clones; roughly 80% are singletons. This sequence originates from a woman younger than 35 with acute or convalescent COVID-19. Material for sequencing was peripheral blood.

In nucleotides, the CDR3 is TGTGCCAGCAGCGTTACAGGCACCGGGGAGCTGTTTTTT. It translates to CASSVTGTGELFF. This chain links TRBV9 with TRBJ2-2; D perhaps matches TRBD1 (5 bases). Germline lookup yields CDR1 SGDLS and CDR2 YYNGEE. The CDR3 sequence is 13 residues long. Trimming shortened V by 2 bases and J by 4 bases, and 6 bases separated the two germline ends.